Listed below are T cell receptor beta chains from one sample, sequenced in a study of blood T cell repertoires in COVID-19. Using immunoSEQ multiplex PCR, the repertoire was profiled, and TCRdb retains in-frame clones only, with some absent. In the table there are roughly 400,000 clones, around 91% of which are singletons. Input material: PBMCs or T cells enriched from blood (not recorded which). Receptor source: a young man who had recovered from COVID-19. The CDR3 runs from the conserved cysteine through the conserved F or W. A D gene is named only where the DNA matches it firmly. Not every row has a clone size; where given, it reads once, few, many or a size class.

CDR3aa: CASSQGQSRDRGDVGTEAFF
CDR3nt: TGCGCCAGCAGTCAAGGACAATCCCGGGACAGGGGGGACGTAGGAACTGAAGCTTTCTTT
abundance: .
d_gene: TRBD1
v_gene: TRBV23-1
j_gene: TRBJ1-1

CDR3aa: CSVSGTGNLEQFF
CDR3nt: TGCAGCGTGTCCGGGACAGGGAACCTTGAGCAGTTCTTC
abundance: .
d_gene: TRBD1
v_gene: TRBV29-1
j_gene: TRBJ2-1

CDR3aa: CASSLLTSSYEQYF
CDR3nt: TGTGCCAGCAGTTTATTAACTAGCTCCTACGAGCAGTACTTC
abundance: .
d_gene: .
v_gene: TRBV28
j_gene: TRBJ2-7

CDR3aa: CAITQNGGGTEAFF
CDR3nt: TGTGCCATCACTCAGAATGGGGGGGGCACTGAAGCTTTCTTT
abundance: once
d_gene: .
v_gene: TRBV10-3
j_gene: TRBJ1-1

CDR3aa: CASSLTSGPYNEQFF
CDR3nt: TGTGCCAGCAGCTTGACTAGCGGCCCCTACAATGAGCAGTTCTTC
abundance: .
d_gene: TRBD2
v_gene: TRBV7-2
j_gene: TRBJ2-1

CDR3aa: CASSLGQNQPQHF
CDR3nt: TGCGCCAGCAGCTTGGGACAAAATCAGCCCCAGCATTTT
abundance: .
d_gene: .
v_gene: TRBV5-1
j_gene: TRBJ1-5

CDR3aa: CASSSRPNEQFF
CDR3nt: TGTGCCAGCAGCTCCAGGCCCAATGAGCAGTTCTTC
abundance: .
d_gene: .
v_gene: TRBV13
j_gene: TRBJ2-1

CDR3aa: CASSPRSSGSYSEQYF
CDR3nt: TGTGCCAGCTCACCACGGTCTAGCGGGAGTTACTCCGAGCAGTACTTC
abundance: .
d_gene: TRBD2
v_gene: TRBV18
j_gene: TRBJ2-7

CDR3aa: CASSKRQGIPGANVLTF
CDR3nt: TGTGCCAGCAGCAAAAGACAGGGGATCCCTGGGGCCAACGTCCTGACTTTC
abundance: .
d_gene: TRBD1
v_gene: TRBV5-6
j_gene: TRBJ2-6

CDR3aa: CASSLVASKNIQYF
CDR3nt: TGTGCCAGCAGCTTAGTGGCAAGCAAAAACATTCAGTACTTC
abundance: .
d_gene: .
v_gene: TRBV11-2
j_gene: TRBJ2-4

CDR3aa: CASSDRPTNTEAFF
CDR3nt: TGTGCCAGCAGTGACAGGCCGACGAACACTGAAGCTTTCTTT
abundance: .
d_gene: .
v_gene: TRBV2
j_gene: TRBJ1-1

CDR3aa: CASSPDMGNQPQHF
CDR3nt: TGTGCCAGCTCACCGGACATGGGGAATCAGCCCCAGCATTTT
abundance: .
d_gene: .
v_gene: TRBV18
j_gene: TRBJ1-5

CDR3aa: CASSFRDSYGYTF
CDR3nt: TGTGCCAGCAGTTTCCGGGACAGCTATGGCTACACCTTC
abundance: .
d_gene: TRBD1
v_gene: TRBV28
j_gene: TRBJ1-2

CDR3aa: CASSSGYLTGELFF
CDR3nt: TGTGCCAGCAGTAGCGGATACCTCACCGGGGAGCTGTTTTTT
abundance: .
d_gene: .
v_gene: TRBV2
j_gene: TRBJ2-2

CDR3aa: CASSRLAGVQFF
CDR3nt: TGTGCCAGCAGTAGACTAGCGGGAGTGCAGTTCTTC
abundance: .
d_gene: TRBD2
v_gene: TRBV7-2
j_gene: TRBJ2-1

CDR3aa: CASSLTLAGETKNIQYF
CDR3nt: TGTGCCAGCAGCTTAACCCTAGCGGGAGAAACCAAAAACATTCAGTACTTC
abundance: .
d_gene: TRBD2
v_gene: TRBV18
j_gene: TRBJ2-4

CDR3aa: CAIGAAPSNQPQHF
CDR3nt: TGTGCCATCGGCGCGGCCCCTAGCAATCAGCCCCAGCATTTT
abundance: .
d_gene: .
v_gene: TRBV10-3
j_gene: TRBJ1-5

CDR3aa: CATGTPTYEQYF
CDR3nt: TGTGCCACTGGGACACCTACCTACGAGCAGTACTTC
abundance: once
d_gene: .
v_gene: TRBV24-1
j_gene: TRBJ2-7

CDR3aa: CSVARATNEKLFF
CDR3nt: TGCAGCGTCGCGAGGGCAACTAATGAAAAACTGTTTTTT
abundance: .
d_gene: .
v_gene: TRBV29-1
j_gene: TRBJ1-4

CDR3aa: CASSLDSGSYNEQFF
CDR3nt: TGTGCCAGCAGCTTGGATAGCGGCTCCTACAATGAGCAGTTCTTC
abundance: .
d_gene: .
v_gene: TRBV5-4
j_gene: TRBJ2-1

CDR3aa: CASSIHGPQHF
CDR3nt: TGTGCCAGTAGTATCCACGGGCCCCAGCATTTT
abundance: .
d_gene: .
v_gene: TRBV19
j_gene: TRBJ1-5

CDR3aa: CASSLGLAGGPTGELFF
CDR3nt: TGTGCCAGCAGCTTAGGACTAGCGGGAGGCCCCACCGGGGAGCTGTTTTTT
abundance: .
d_gene: TRBD2
v_gene: TRBV13
j_gene: TRBJ2-2